This T cell receptor beta chain was sequenced for a study of blood T cell repertoires in COVID-19. Study overall: The cDNA or gDNA used as material had been derived from T cells, B-cell-depleted T cells, or PBMCs.

The V gene lost 0 bases and the J gene lost 5 bases, with 6 bases spanning the gap. CDR3 length: 13 amino acids. CDR1 SGHVS and CDR2 FNYEAQ come from the germline V gene. TCRdb's table, derived via immunoSEQ multiplex PCR, lists solely in-frame clones and lacks some. Of fewer than 180,000 clones in the sample, 65% to 90% were seen once. The chain combines TRBV7-6 with TRBJ2-3; D is undetermined. This TCR derives from a man aged 65 to 85 with acute or convalescent COVID-19. Sequenced material: peripheral blood. The CDR3 DNA is TGTGCCAGCAGCTTAGCGCCTAGAGATACGCAGTATTTT. Translating it yields CASSLAPRDTQYF.